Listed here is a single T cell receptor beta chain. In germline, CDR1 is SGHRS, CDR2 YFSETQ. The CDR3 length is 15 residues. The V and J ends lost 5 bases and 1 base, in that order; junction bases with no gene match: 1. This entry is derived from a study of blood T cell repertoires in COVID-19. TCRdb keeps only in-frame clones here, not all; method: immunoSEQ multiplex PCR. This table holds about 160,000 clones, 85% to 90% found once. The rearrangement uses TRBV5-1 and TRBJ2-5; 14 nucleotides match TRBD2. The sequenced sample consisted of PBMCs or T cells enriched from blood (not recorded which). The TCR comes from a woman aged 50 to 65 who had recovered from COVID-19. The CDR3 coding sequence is TGCGCCAGCAGTGGGACTAGCGGGGGCCAAGAGACCCAGTACTTC. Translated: CASSGTSGGQETQYF.